The clone carrying this TCR beta chain appeared a few times. Its antigen is unidentified. The data were obtained in a study of CD8 T cells in ankylosing spondylitis. Quantitative 5'-RACE with molecular barcodes was used to make the TCR beta libraries. TCRdb called the 5' RACE reads again in MiXCR, with one record for every CDR3 protein. Of around 99,000 distinct CDR3 sequences in the sample, about 8.8% are singletons; the top ten hold 5.1%. The CDR3 length is 18 residues. V was shortened by 3 bases and J by 1 base, with 19 bases between the two germline ends. In germline, CDR1 is LNHDA, CDR2 SQIVND (reference sequence). Notes on the study in general: Disease-linked clones proved CD8+ and comparatively uncommon in peripheral blood.

The V and J genes are TRBV19 and TRBJ2-4, with D maybe TRBD1 (5 bases). This TCR derives from a male donor with ankylosing spondylitis or in good health (not recorded which). What was sequenced was blood, either unsorted or a sorted T cell fraction (not recorded which). The CDR3 DNA reads TGTGCCAGTAGTATGTTTCCCGAGCAGGGAAGCGCCAAAAACATTCAGTACTTC. This translates into CASSMFPEQGSAKNIQYF.